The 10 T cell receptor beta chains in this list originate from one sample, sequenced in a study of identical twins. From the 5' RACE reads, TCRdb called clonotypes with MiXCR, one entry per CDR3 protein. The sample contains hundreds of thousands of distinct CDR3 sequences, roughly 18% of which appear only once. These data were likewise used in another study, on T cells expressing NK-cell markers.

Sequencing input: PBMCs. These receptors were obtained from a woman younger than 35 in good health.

The CDR3 reads CASSYRTSVSSEQFF. The DNA of the CDR3 is TGTGCCAGCAGTTACCGTACTAGCGTATCAAGTGAGCAGTTCTTC. V gene TRBV6-2 or TRBV6-3 combines with J gene TRBJ2-1, with TRBD2 matching over 7 bases. In germline, CDR1 is MNHEY, CDR2 SVGEGT. V lost 2 bases and J lost 9; bases outside the gene matches: 10. The CDR3 has 15 residues.

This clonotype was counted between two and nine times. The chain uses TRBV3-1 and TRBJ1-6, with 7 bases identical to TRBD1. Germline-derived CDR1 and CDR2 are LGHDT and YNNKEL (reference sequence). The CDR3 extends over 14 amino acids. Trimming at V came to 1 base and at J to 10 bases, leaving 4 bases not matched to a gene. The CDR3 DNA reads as TGTGCCAGCAGCCAAGGACAGGGTTTGTCACCCCTCCACTTT. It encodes CASSQGQGLSPLHF.

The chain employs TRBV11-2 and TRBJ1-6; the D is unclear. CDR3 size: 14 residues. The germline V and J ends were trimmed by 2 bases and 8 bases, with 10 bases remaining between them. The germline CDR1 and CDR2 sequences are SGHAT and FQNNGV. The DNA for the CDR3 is TGTGCCAGCAGCTTACGTCTTACGGATTCACCCCTCCACTTT. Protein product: CASSLRLTDSPLHF.

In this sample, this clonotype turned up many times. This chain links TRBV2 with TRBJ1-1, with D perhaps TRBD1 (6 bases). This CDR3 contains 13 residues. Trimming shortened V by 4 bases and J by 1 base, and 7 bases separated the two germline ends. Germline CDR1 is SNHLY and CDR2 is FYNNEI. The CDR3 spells CASSAQGNTEAFF. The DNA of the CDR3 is TGTGCCAGCAGTGCACAGGGGAACACTGAAGCTTTCTTT. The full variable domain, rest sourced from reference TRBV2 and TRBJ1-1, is EPEVTQTPSHQVTQMGQEVILRCVPISNHLYFYWYRQILGQKVEFLVSFYNNEISEKSEIFDDQFSVERPDGSNFTLKIRSTKLEDSAMYFCASSAQGNTEAFFGQGTRLTVV.

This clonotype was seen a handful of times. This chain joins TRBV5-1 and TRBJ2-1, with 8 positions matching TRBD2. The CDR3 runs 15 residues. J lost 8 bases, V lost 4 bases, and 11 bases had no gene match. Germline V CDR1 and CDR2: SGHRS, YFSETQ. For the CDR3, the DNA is TGCGCCAGCAGCCCGCAAGGCGGGGGGAGGGATGAGCAGTTCTTC. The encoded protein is CASSPQGGGRDEQFF.

The DNA of the CDR3 is TGTGCCAGCAGCTTAGAGCAGGGGGCCTATGAGCAGTTCTTC. It translates to CASSLEQGAYEQFF. The gene calls are TRBV7-9 and TRBJ2-1; 8 bases match TRBD1. Germline CDR1 is SEHNR and CDR2 is FQNEAQ (reference sequence). The CDR3 consists of 14 residues. V shed 1 base and J 8 bases; nucleotides not matched to a gene: 4.

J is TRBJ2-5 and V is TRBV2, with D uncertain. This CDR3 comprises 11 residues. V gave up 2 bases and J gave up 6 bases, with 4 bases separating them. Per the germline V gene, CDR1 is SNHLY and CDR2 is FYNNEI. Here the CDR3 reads CASSERKTQYF. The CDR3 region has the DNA TGTGCCAGCAGTGAACGAAAGACCCAGTACTTC.

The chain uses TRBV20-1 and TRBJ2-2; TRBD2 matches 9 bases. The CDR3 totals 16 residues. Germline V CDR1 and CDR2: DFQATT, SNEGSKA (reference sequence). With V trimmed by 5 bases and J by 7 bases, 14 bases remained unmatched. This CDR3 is CSAPHPASGKIGELFF. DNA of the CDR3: TGCAGTGCTCCTCATCCAGCTAGCGGGAAGATCGGGGAGCTGTTTTTT.

CDR3 sequence (DNA): TGCAGGCCGAGGGGAGTTCCTAACTATGGCTACACCTTC. This sequence encodes CRPRGVPNYGYTF. This chain connects TRBV20-1 to TRBJ1-2; D is possibly TRBD1 (5 bases). Germline V CDR1 and CDR2: DFQATT, SNEGSKA (reference sequence). The CDR3 totals 13 residues.

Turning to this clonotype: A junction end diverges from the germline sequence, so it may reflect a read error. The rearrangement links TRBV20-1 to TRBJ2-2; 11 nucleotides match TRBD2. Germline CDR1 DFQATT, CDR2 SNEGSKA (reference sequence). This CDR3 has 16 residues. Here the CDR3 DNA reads TGCTGTGCTAGGTCTAGCGGGAGGTCTAACACCGGGGAGCTGTTTTTT. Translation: CCARSSGRSNTGELFF.